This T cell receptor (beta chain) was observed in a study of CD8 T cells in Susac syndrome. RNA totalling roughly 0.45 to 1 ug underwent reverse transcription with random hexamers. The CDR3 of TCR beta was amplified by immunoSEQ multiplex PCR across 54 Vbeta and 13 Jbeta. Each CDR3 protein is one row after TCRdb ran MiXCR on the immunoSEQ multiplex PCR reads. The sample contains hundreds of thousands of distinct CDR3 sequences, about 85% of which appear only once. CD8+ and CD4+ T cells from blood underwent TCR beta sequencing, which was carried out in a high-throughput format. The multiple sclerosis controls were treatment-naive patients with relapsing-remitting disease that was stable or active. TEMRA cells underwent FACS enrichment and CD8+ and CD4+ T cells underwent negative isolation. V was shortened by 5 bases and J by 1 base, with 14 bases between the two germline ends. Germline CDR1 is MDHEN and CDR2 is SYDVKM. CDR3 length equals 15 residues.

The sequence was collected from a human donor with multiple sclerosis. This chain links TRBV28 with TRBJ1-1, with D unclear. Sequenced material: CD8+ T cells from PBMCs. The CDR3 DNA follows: TGTGCCAGCAGTCAGGACCTTGTCTGGAACACTGAAGCTTTCTTT. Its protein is CASSQDLVWNTEAFF.